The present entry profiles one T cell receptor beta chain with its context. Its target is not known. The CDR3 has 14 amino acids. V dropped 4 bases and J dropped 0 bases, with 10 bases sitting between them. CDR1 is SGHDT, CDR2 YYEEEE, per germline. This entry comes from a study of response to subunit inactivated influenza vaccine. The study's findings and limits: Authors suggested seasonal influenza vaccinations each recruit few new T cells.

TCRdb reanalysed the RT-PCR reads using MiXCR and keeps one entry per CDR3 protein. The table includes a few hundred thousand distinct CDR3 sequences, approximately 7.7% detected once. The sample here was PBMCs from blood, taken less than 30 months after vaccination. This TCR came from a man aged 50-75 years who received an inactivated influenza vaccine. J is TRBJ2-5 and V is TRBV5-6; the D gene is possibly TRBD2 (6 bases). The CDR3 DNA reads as TGTGCCAGCAGCGCATGGACTAACCAAGAGACCCAGTACTTC. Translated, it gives CASSAWTNQETQYF.